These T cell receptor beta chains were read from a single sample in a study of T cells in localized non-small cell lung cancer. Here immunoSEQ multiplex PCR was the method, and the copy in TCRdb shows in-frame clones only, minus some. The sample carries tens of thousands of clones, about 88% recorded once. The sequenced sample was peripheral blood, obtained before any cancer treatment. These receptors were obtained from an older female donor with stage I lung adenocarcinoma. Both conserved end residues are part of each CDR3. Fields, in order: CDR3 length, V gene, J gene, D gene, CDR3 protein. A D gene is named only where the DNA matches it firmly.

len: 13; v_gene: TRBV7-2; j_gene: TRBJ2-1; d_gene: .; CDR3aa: CASSLLRMNEQFF
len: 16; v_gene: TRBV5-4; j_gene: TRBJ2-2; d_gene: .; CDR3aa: CASSLATRRSTGELFF
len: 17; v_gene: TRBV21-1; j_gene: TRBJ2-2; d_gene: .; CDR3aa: CASSVNRGNWNTGELFF
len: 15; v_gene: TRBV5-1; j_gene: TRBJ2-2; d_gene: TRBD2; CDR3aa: CASTLLAGDTGELFF
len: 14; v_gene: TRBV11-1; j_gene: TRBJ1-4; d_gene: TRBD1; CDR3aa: CASSAQGAGEKLFF
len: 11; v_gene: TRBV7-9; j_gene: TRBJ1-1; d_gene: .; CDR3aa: CASSLAPEAFF
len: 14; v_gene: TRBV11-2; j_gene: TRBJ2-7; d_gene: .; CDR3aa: CASSSSTLAGEQYF
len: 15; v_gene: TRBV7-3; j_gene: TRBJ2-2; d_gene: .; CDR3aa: CASSLITGSNGELFF
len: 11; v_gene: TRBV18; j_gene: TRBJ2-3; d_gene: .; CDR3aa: CASPLRGTQYF
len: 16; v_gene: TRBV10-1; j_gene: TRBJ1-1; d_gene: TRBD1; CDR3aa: CASSTHVGQGSTEAFF
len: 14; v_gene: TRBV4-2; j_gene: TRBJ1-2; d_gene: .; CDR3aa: CASSQEGRTYGYTF
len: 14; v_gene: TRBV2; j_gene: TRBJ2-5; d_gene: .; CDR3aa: CASRGAGGQETQYF
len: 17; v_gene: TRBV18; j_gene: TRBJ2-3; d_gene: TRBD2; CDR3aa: CASSPAVGGGGTDTQYF
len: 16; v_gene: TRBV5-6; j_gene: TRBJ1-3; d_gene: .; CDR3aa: CASSLGLALSGNTIYF
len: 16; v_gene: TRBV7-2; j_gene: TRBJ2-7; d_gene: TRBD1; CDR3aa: CASSLGDRGIGYEQYF
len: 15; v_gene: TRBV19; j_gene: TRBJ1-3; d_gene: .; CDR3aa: CASKSPGTRGNTIYF
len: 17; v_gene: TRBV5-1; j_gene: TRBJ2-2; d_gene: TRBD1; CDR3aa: CASSSDPGTGGTGELFF
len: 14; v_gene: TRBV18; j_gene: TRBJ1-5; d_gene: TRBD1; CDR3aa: CASSGTGVGQPQHF
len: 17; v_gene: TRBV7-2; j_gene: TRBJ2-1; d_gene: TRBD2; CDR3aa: CASSPQISGSSYNEQFF
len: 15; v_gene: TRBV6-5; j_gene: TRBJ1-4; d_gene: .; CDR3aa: CASGVEVATNEKLFF
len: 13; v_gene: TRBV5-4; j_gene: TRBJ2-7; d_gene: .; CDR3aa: CASSRDTGYEQYF
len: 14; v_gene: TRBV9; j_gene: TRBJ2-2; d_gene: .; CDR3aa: CASSVGGDPGELFF
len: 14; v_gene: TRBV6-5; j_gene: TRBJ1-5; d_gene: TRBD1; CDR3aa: CASSPRTGDQPQHF
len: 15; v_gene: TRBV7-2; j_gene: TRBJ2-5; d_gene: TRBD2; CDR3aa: CASSFSSGIDETQYF
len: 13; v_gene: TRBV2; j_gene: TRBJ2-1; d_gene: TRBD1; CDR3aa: CATKGQGVYEQFF
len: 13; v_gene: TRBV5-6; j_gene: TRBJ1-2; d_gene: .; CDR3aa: CASSLASYGGYTF
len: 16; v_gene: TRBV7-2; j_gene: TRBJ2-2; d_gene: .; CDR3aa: CASSLVRAGTSGELFF
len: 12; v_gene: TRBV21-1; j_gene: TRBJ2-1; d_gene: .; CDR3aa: CASSKGSHEQFF
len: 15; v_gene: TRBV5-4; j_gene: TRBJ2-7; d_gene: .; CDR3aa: CASSSRERVPYEQYF
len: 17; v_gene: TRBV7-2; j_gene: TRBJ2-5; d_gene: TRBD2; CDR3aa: CASSLVAGGPKGETQYF
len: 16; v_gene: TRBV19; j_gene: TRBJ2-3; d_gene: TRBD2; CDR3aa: CASSRLTSGSTDTQYF
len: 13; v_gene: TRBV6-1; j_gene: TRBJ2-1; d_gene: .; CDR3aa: CATRDGWGNEQFF
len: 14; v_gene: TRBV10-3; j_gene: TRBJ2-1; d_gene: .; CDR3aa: CAIGLAGLYNEQFF
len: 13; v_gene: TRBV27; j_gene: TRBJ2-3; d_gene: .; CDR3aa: CASSSASTDTQYF
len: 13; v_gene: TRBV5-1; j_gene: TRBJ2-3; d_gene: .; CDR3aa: CASSERPTDTQYF
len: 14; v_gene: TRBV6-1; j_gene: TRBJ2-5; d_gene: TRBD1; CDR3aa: CASRGTVFQETQYF
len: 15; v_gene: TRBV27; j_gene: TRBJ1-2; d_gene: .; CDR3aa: CASTPREGSDYGYTF
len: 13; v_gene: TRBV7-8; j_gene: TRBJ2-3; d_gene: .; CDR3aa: CASSLSITDTQYF
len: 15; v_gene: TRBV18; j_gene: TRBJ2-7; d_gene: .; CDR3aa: CASSLSEERNYEQYF
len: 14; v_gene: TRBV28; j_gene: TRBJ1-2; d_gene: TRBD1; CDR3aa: CASSSYGTGYGYTF